A selection of T cell receptor beta chains follows, all from one sample in a study of metastatic and nonmetastatic thyroid tumors. Through MiXCR, TCRdb re-clonotyped the PCR reads. Found here are roughly 9,200 clones, roughly 14% of them singletons; the top ten hold roughly 5%. Sequenced sample: blood. All receptors come from a female donor with papillary thyroid cancer or a benign thyroid nodule (not recorded which). Some clones in this sample may be carry-over from other donors' samples. CDR3s include the opening cysteine and the closing phenylalanine or tryptophan. D genes are given only for firm matches. Clone size is given for some rows only: seen once, a few or many times, or a class if the clone is expanded.

d_gene,v_gene,abundance,j_gene,CDR3aa,CDR3nt
NA,TRBV4-2,many,TRBJ2-3,CASSPRFGNRGTDTQYF,TGTGCCAGCAGCCCCCGGTTTGGAAATCGGGGCACAGATACGCAGTATTTT
NA,TRBV3-1,many,TRBJ2-5,CASSLDWGQETQYF,TGTGCCAGCAGCTTGGACTGGGGGCAAGAGACCCAGTACTTC
NA,TRBV28,NA,TRBJ2-5,CASSYAVGRETQYF,TGTGCCAGCAGTTATGCGGTGGGGCGAGAGACCCAGTACTTC
NA,TRBV5-1,many,TRBJ2-3,CASSFGRTSTDTQYF,TGCGCCAGCAGCTTCGGGAGAACTAGCACAGATACGCAGTATTTT
NA,TRBV11-2,NA,TRBJ2-7,CASRLVGSGSSYEQYF,TGTGCCAGCAGGTTAGTAGGGTCAGGGAGCTCCTACGAGCAGTACTTC
NA,TRBV7-4,NA,TRBJ2-3,CASPRGASDTQYF,TGTGCCAGCCCGAGGGGGGCCTCGGATACGCAGTATTTT
NA,TRBV7-9,NA,TRBJ2-3,CASSLASGGRDTQYF,TGTGCCAGCAGCTTAGCGTCGGGGGGCCGAGATACGCAGTATTTT
NA,TRBV6-4,medium-sized,TRBJ2-1,CASSDRVNNEQFF,TGTGCCAGCAGTGACAGGGTCAACAATGAGCAGTTCTTC
TRBD1,TRBV9,once,TRBJ1-6,CASSATQGDSPLHF,TGTGCCAGCAGCGCCACACAGGGGGATTCACCCCTCCACTTT
NA,TRBV20-1,many,TRBJ2-5,CSARDGGSSQETQYF,TGCAGTGCTAGAGATGGGGGCAGCTCACAAGAGACCCAGTACTTC
NA,TRBV6-1,NA,TRBJ1-3,CASSPPTGGNTIYF,TGTGCCAGCAGCCCGCCCACAGGGGGAAACACCATATATTTT
NA,TRBV15,large,TRBJ2-7,CATSTAQGEQYF,TGTGCCACCAGCACTGCGCAGGGGGAGCAGTACTTC
NA,TRBV30,many,TRBJ2-5,CAWSGMTKETQYF,TGTGCCTGGAGCGGAATGACTAAAGAGACCCAGTACTTC
NA,TRBV12-3/TRBV12-4,medium-sized,TRBJ1-2,CASSLGGANYGYTF,TGTGCCAGCAGTTTGGGGGGAGCTAACTATGGCTACACCTTC
NA,TRBV6-5,few,TRBJ2-7,CASSYSEIEHYF,TGTGCCAGCAGTTACTCGGAAATCGAGCATTACTTC
TRBD2,TRBV12-3/TRBV12-4,medium-sized,TRBJ2-3,CASTLTSGPTDTQYF,TGTGCCAGCACCTTGACTAGCGGCCCCACAGATACGCAGTATTTT
NA,TRBV12-3/TRBV12-4,NA,TRBJ1-2,CASSFTRVYGYTF,TGTGCCAGCAGTTTCACAAGGGTCTATGGCTACACCTTC
NA,TRBV4-1,medium-sized,TRBJ2-7,CASSQGQGRAYEQYF,TGCGCCAGCAGCCAAGGTCAGGGGCGGGCCTACGAGCAGTACTTC
TRBD2,TRBV9,NA,TRBJ2-2,CASSIFSGRATGELFF,TGTGCCAGCAGCATCTTTAGCGGGAGGGCCACCGGAGAGCTGTTTTTT
TRBD2,TRBV6-1,few,TRBJ2-7,CASGGSSGSGEQYF,TGTGCCAGCGGTGGGTCGAGCGGGAGTGGTGAGCAGTACTTC
TRBD1,TRBV29-1,few,TRBJ2-7,CSVYATGIIYEQYF,TGCAGCGTTTATGCGACAGGGATTATATACGAGCAGTACTTT
TRBD1,TRBV4-1,NA,TRBJ2-2,CSSSQQGSKGNTGELLF,TGCTCCAGCAGCCAACAGGGGTCTAAGGGGAACACCGGGGAGCTGCTTTTT
NA,TRBV7-2,many,TRBJ1-1,CASSFRDTSNTEAFF,TGTGCCAGCAGCTTCCGTGATACCTCGAACACTGAAGCTTTCTTT
TRBD1,TRBV12-3/TRBV12-4,medium-sized,TRBJ2-2,CASSFGQGGNTGELFF,TGTGCCAGCAGTTTTGGACAGGGAGGGAACACCGGGGAGCTGTTTTTT
NA,TRBV6-2/TRBV6-3,medium-sized,TRBJ2-7,CASSLSGHTQTEYF,TGTGCCAGCAGTCTTTCAGGTCATACACAGACGGAGTACTTC
NA,TRBV6-1,medium-sized,TRBJ1-2,CASSPRDLYGYTF,TGTGCCAGCAGTCCCAGGGATCTGTATGGCTACACCTTC
NA,TRBV12-3/TRBV12-4,NA,TRBJ1-6,CASSDREYSPLHF,TGTGCCAGCAGTGACCGTGAATATTCACCCCTCCACTTT
NA,TRBV19,NA,TRBJ1-1,CASSMAAGLNTEAFF,TGTGCCAGTAGTATGGCCGCAGGGTTGAACACTGAAGCTTTCTTT
NA,TRBV6-1,few,TRBJ2-4,CAIMGGVAIQNIQYF,TGTGCCATAATGGGGGGCGTCGCGATTCAAAACATTCAGTACTTC
NA,TRBV2,NA,TRBJ2-1,CASRKRGGANEQFF,TGTGCCAGCAGAAAAAGAGGGGGGGCCAATGAGCAGTTCTTC
NA,TRBV6-1,medium-sized,TRBJ2-3,CASSEIAGSTDTQYF,TGTGCCAGCAGTGAAATTGCGGGGAGCACAGATACGCAGTATTTT
TRBD2,TRBV5-1,many,TRBJ2-7,CASTQTSGGPQGEQYF,TGCGCCAGCACCCAGACTAGCGGGGGCCCCCAGGGCGAGCAGTACTTC
NA,TRBV28,few,TRBJ2-7,CASRPDSSSSYEQYF,TGTGCCAGCAGACCCGACAGCTCGAGCTCCTACGAGCAGTACTTC
NA,TRBV5-6,many,TRBJ2-7,CASSLTGSPYEQYF,TGTGCCAGCAGCTTGACCGGAAGCCCCTACGAGCAGTACTTC
NA,TRBV6-4,medium-sized,TRBJ1-1,CASSDSIEGPTEAFF,TGTGCCAGCAGTGACTCGATCGAGGGCCCCACTGAAGCTTTCTTT
NA,TRBV5-1,medium-sized,TRBJ1-2,CASASQIDEANYGYTF,TGCGCCAGCGCCTCTCAGATCGACGAGGCTAACTATGGCTACACCTTC
NA,TRBV7-9,many,TRBJ1-1,CANSWSSTLNTEAFF,TGTGCCAACAGCTGGTCTTCTACGTTGAACACTGAAGCTTTCTTT
NA,TRBV19,many,TRBJ2-5,CASSISPGRYRETQYF,TGTGCCAGTAGTATCAGTCCGGGACGGTATCGAGAGACCCAGTACTTC
NA,TRBV19,few,TRBJ2-7,CAVVYEQYF,TGTGCCGTCGTTTACGAGCAGTACTTC
NA,TRBV29-1,many,TRBJ2-5,CSALAGALETQYF,TGCAGCGCCTTGGCAGGGGCGTTGGAGACCCAGTACTTC